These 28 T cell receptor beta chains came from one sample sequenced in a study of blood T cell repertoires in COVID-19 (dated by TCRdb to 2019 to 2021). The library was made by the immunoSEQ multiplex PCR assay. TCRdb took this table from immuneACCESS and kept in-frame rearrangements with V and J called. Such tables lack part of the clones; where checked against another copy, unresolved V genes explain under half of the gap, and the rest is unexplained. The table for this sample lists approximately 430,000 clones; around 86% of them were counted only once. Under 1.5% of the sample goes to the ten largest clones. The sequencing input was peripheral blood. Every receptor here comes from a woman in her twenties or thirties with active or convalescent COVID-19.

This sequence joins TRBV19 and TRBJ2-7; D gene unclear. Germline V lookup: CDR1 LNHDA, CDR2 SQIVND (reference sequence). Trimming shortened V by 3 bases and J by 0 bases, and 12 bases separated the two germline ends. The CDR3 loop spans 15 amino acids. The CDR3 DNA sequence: TGTGCCAGTAGTATCCGGCAGGATAACTCCTACGAGCAGTACTTC. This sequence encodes CASSIRQDNSYEQYF.

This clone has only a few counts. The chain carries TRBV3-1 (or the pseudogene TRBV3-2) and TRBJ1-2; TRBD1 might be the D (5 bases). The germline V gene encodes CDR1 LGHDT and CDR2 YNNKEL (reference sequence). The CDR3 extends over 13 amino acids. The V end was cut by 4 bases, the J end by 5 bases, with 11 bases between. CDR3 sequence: CASSPGPRYGYTF. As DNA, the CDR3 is TGTGCCAGCAGCCCAGGGCCTAGATATGGCTACACCTTC.

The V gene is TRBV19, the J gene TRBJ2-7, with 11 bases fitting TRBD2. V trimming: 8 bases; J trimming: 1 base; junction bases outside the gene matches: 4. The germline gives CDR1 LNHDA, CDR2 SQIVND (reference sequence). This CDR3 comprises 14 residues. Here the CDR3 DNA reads TGTGCCAGTTCGACTAGCGGGATGTCCTACGAGCAGTACTTC. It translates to CASSTSGMSYEQYF.

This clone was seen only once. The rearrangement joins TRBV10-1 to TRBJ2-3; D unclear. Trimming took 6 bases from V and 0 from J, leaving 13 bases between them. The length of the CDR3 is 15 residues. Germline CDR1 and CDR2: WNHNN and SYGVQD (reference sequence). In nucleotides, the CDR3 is TGCGCCAGCAGCGACTTATCAGCTAGCACAGATACGCAGTATTTT. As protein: CASSDLSASTDTQYF.

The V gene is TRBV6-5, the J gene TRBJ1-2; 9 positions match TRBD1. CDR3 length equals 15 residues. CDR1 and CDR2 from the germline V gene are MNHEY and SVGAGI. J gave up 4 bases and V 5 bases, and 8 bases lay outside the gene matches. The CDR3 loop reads CASSPVQGAVYGYTF. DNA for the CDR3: TGTGCCAGCAGTCCCGTACAGGGGGCCGTCTATGGCTACACCTTC.

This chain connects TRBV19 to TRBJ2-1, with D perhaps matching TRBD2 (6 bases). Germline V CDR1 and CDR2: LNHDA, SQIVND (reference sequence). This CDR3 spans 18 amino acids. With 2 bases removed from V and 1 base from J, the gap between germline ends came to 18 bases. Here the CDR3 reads CASSISAIASVSYNEQFF. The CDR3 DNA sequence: TGTGCCAGTAGTATATCCGCAATTGCTAGCGTATCCTACAATGAGCAGTTCTTC. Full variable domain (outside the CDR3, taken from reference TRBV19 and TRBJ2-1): DGGITQSPKYLFRKEGQNVTLSCEQNLNHDAMYWYRQDPGQGLRLIYYSQIVNDFQKGDIAEGYSVSREKKESFPLTVTSAQKNPTAFYLCASSISAIASVSYNEQFFGPGTRLTVL.

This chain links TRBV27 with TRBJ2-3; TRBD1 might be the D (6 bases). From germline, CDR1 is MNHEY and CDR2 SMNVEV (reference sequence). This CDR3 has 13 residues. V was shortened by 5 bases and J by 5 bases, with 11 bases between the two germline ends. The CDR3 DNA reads TGTGCCAGCAGTGGTCGGACAGAAGATACGCAGTATTTT. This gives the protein CASSGRTEDTQYF.

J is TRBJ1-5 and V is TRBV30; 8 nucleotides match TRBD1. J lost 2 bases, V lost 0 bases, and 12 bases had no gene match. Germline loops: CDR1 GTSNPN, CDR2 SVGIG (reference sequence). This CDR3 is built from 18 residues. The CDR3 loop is CAWSVRFDRGFGNQPQHF. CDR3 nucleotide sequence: TGTGCCTGGAGTGTCCGGTTTGACAGGGGATTCGGCAATCAGCCCCAGCATTTT.

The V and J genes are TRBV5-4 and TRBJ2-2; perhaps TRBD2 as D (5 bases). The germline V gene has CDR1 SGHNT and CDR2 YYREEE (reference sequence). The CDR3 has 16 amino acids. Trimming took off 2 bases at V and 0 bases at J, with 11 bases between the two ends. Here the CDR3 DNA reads TGTGCCAGCAGCTTAGGTTCCGGGACGAACACCGGGGAGCTGTTTTTT. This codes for CASSLGSGTNTGELFF.

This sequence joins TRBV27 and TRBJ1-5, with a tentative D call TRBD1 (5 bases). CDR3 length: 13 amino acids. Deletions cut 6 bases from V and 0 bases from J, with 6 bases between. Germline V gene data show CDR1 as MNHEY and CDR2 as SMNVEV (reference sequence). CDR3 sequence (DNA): TGTGCCAGCAGGGGGCCTAGCAATCAGCCCCAGCATTTT. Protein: CASRGPSNQPQHF.

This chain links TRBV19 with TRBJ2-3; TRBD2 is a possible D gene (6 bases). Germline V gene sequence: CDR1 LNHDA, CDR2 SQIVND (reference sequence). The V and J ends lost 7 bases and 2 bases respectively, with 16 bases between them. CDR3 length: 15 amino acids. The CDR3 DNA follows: TGTGCCAGTACCCTCGGGGACTCCATCACAGATACGCAGTATTTT. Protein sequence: CASTLGDSITDTQYF. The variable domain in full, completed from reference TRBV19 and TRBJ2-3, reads DGGITQSPKYLFRKEGQNVTLSCEQNLNHDAMYWYRQDPGQGLRLIYYSQIVNDFQKGDIAEGYSVSREKKESFPLTVTSAQKNPTAFYLCASTLGDSITDTQYFGPGTRLTVL.

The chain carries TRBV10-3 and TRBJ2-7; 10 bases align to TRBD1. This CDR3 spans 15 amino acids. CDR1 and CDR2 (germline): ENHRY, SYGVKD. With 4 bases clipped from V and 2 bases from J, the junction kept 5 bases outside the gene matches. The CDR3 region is CAISGDRGEPYEQYF. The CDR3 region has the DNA TGTGCCATCAGTGGGGACAGGGGAGAACCCTACGAGCAGTACTTC.

The CDR3 is CATSREQGDTQYF. CDR3 nucleotide sequence: TGTGCCACCAGCAGAGAACAGGGAGATACGCAGTATTTT. The V gene is TRBV15, the J gene TRBJ2-3; perhaps TRBD1 as D (6 bases). Germline assignment: CDR1 LNHNV and CDR2 YYDKDF (reference sequence). This CDR3 contains 13 residues. The V and J ends lost 0 bases and 5 bases respectively, with 6 bases between them.

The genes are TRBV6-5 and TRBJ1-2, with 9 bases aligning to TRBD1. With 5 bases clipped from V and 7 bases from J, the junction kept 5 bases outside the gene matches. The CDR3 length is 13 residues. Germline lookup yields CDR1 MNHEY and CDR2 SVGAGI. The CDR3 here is CASSPGTGTGYTF. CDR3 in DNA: TGTGCCAGCAGTCCAGGGACAGGGACTGGCTACACCTTC.

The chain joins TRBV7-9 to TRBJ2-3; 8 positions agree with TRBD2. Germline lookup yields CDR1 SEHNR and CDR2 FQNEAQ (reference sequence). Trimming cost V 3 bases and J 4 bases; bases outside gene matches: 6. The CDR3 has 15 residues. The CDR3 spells CASSLATSGSDTQYF. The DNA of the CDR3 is TGTGCCAGCAGCTTGGCTACTAGCGGTTCAGATACGCAGTATTTT.

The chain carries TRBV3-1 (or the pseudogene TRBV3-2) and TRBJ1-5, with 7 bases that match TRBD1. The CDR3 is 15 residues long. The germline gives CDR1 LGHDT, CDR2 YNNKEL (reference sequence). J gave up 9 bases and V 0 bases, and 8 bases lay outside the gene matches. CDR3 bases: TGTGCCAGCAGCCAAGATCACAGGGGAATTTGGCCCCAGCATTTT. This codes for CASSQDHRGIWPQHF.

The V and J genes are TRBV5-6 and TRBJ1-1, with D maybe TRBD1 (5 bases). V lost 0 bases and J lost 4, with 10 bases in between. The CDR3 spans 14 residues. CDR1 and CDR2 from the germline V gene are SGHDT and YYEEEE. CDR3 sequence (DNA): TGTGCCAGCAGCTTGGGGCAGGGACTCACTGAAGCTTTCTTT. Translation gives CASSLGQGLTEAFF.

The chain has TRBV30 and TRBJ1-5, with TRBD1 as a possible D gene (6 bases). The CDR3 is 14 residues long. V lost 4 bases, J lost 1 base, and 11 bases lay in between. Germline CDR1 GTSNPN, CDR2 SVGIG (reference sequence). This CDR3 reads CAWNDDRSNQPQHF. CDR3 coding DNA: TGTGCCTGGAATGATGACAGGAGCAATCAGCCCCAGCATTTT.

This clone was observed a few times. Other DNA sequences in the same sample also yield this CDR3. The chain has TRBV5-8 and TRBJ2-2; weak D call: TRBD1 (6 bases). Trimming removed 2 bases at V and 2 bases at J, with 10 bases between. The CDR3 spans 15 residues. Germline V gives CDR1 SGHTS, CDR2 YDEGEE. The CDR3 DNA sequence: TGTGCCAGCAGCTTAGGACAGTCAAACACCGGGGAGCTGTTTTTT. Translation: CASSLGQSNTGELFF.

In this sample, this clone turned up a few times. The CDR3 nucleotides are TGTGCCAGCAGCTTATCGTACAGGGGGACTGAAGCTTTCTTT. Encoded protein: CASSLSYRGTEAFF. This chain uses TRBV5-8 with TRBJ1-1; 8 positions match TRBD1. This CDR3 spans 14 amino acids. Looked up from germline, CDR1 is SGHTS and CDR2 is YDEGEE. V lost 2 bases, J lost 5 bases, and 5 bases stayed unmatched. Full variable domain (rest looked up from reference TRBV5-8 and TRBJ1-1): EAGVTQSPTHLIKTRGQQATLRCSPISGHTSVYWYQQALGLGLQFLLWYDEGEERNRGNFPPRFSGRQFPNYSSELNVNALELEDSALYLCASSLSYRGTEAFFGQGTRLTVV.

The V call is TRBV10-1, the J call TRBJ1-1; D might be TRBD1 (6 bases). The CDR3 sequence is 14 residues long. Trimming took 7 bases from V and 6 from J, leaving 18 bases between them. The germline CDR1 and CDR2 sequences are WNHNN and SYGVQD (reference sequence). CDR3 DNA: TGCGCCAGCACCGCAGGCGGGGGCGGCGCTGAAGCTTTCTTT. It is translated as CASTAGGGGAEAFF.

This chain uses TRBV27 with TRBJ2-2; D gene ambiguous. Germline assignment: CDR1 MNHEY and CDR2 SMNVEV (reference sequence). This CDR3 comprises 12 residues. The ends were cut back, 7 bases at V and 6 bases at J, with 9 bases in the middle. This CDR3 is CASKRVAGELFF. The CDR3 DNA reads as TGTGCCAGCAAACGGGTGGCCGGGGAGCTGTTTTTT.

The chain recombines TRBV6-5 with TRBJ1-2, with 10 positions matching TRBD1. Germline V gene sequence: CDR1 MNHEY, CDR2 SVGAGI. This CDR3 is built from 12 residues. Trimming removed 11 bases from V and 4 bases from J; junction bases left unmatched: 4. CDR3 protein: CALGQGSYGYTF. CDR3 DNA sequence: TGTGCCTTGGGACAGGGGAGCTATGGCTACACCTTC.

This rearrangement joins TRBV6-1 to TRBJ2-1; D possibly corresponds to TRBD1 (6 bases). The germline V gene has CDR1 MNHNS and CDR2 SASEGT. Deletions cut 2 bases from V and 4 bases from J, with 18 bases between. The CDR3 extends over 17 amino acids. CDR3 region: CASSEFSGQMSYNEQFF. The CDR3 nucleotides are TGTGCCAGCAGTGAATTCTCCGGACAGATGAGTTACAATGAGCAGTTCTTC.

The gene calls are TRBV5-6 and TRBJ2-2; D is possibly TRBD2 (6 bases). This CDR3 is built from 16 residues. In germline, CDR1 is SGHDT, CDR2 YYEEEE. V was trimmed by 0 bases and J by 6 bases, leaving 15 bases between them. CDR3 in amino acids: CASSLVGGDLPGELFF. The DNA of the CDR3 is TGTGCCAGCAGCTTGGTCGGGGGAGACCTCCCCGGGGAGCTGTTTTTT.

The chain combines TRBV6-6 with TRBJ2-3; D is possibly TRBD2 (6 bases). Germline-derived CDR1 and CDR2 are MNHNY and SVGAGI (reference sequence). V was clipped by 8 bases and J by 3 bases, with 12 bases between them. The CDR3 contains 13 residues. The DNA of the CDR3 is TGTGCCAGCGGTATCGGAGGGACAGATACGCAGTATTTT. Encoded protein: CASGIGGTDTQYF.

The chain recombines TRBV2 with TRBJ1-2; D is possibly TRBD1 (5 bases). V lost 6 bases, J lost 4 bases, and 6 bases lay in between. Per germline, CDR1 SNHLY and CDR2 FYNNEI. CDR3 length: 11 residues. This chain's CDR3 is CASRGPYGYTF. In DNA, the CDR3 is TGTGCCAGCAGGGGGCCCTATGGCTACACCTTC.

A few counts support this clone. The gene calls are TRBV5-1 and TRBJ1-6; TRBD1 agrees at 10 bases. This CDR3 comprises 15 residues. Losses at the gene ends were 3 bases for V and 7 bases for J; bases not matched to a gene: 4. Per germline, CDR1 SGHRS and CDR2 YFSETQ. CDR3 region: CASSSQTGGNSPLHF. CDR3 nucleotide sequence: TGCGCCAGCAGCTCTCAGACAGGGGGCAATTCACCCCTCCACTTT.